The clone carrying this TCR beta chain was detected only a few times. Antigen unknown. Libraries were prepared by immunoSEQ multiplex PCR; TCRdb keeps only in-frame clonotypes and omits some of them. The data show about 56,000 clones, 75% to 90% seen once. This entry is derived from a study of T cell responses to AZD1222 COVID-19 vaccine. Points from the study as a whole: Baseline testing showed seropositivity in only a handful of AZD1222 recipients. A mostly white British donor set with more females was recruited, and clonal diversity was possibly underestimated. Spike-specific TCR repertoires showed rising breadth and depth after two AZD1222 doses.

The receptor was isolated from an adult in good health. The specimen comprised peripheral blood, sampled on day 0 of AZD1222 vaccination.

The CDR3 DNA follows: TGTGCCAGCAGGAATCAAGAAAGGGGTGGTGAAGCTTTCTTT. Protein: CASRNQERGGEAFF. The chain carries TRBV3-1 (or the pseudogene TRBV3-2) and TRBJ1-1, with D perhaps matching TRBD1 (5 bases). CDR1 is LGHDT and CDR2 is YNNKEL in the germline V gene (reference sequence). With 6 bases removed from V and 7 bases from J, the gap between germline ends came to 18 bases. The CDR3 has 14 residues.